The 17 T cell receptor beta chains listed next were all sequenced from one sample in a study of blood T cell repertoires in COVID-19. Assay: immunoSEQ multiplex PCR; the TCRdb copy retains only in-frame clones and omits some. The sample consists of approximately 54,000 clones, 90% of them appearing once. Sequencing was done on a sample of peripheral blood. These receptors were taken from a man between 45 and 60 years old with acute or convalescent COVID-19.

The V and J genes are TRBV30 and TRBJ1-4; possibly TRBD1 for D (5 bases). Germline V CDR1 and CDR2: GTSNPN, SVGIG (reference sequence). The V gene lost 2 bases and the J gene lost 2 bases, with 6 bases spanning the gap. CDR3 length: 13 amino acids. CDR3 bases: TGTGCCTGGAGTCGGGGGACTAATGAAAAACTGTTTTTT. Translating gives CAWSRGTNEKLFF.

V gene TRBV23-1 combines with J gene TRBJ2-6; TRBD1 is a possible D gene (6 bases). Being an ORF, TRBV23-1 has a function that is uncertain. With 4 bases removed from V and 0 bases from J, the gap between germline ends came to 22 bases. CDR3 length equals 20 residues. CDR3 sequence reads: CASSLGQDGTYYSGANVLTF. The DNA of the CDR3 is TGCGCCAGCAGTCTCGGGCAGGATGGGACATACTACTCTGGGGCCAACGTCCTGACTTTC.

The rearrangement links TRBV5-4 to TRBJ2-1; D is unresolved. This CDR3 contains 12 residues. Germline V gives CDR1 SGHNT, CDR2 YYREEE (reference sequence). Trimming removed 5 bases at V and 6 bases at J, with 9 bases between. The CDR3 sequence is CASSPDGNEQFF. The DNA of the CDR3 is TGTGCCAGCAGTCCAGATGGCAATGAGCAGTTCTTC.

V gene TRBV15 combines with J gene TRBJ2-3, with 8 bases aligning to TRBD1. The CDR3 has 17 residues. Trimming took 5 bases from V and 4 from J; bases not matched to a gene: 14. The germline V gene has CDR1 LNHNV and CDR2 YYDKDF (reference sequence). The CDR3 DNA sequence: TGTGCCACCAGCGTGAGAGCCATGGCAGGGGGCGCAGATACGCAGTATTTT. Translation: CATSVRAMAGGADTQYF. The full variable domain, rest sourced from reference TRBV15 and TRBJ2-3, is DAMVIQNPRYQVTQFGKPVTLSCSQTLNHNVMYWYQQKSSQAPKLLFHYYDKDFNNEADTPDNFQSRRPNTSFCFLDIRSPGLGDTAMYLCATSVRAMAGGADTQYFGPGTRLTVL.

The chain's CDR3 is CASSLGGSINYGYTF. In DNA form, the CDR3 reads TGTGCCAGCAGCTTGGGCGGTTCGATTAACTATGGCTACACCTTC. V usage is TRBV5-5 and J usage is TRBJ1-2, with unresolved D. This CDR3 has 15 residues. Germline assignment: CDR1 SGHKS and CDR2 YYEKEE (reference sequence). The V end lost 0 bases, the J end lost 1 base, and 10 bases lay between the germline ends.

The chain uses TRBV6-6 and TRBJ2-1, with TRBD1 matching over 7 bases. The CDR3 spans 14 residues. The germline V gene encodes CDR1 MNHNY and CDR2 SVGAGI (reference sequence). Unmatched junction bases numbered 8, after V lost 2 bases and J lost 10 bases. The CDR3 reads CASSYGQGVGEQFF. The CDR3 coding sequence is TGTGCCAGCAGTTACGGGCAGGGGGTGGGGGAGCAGTTCTTC.

V and J are TRBV27 and TRBJ2-1, with 7 positions matching TRBD2. Germline V gives CDR1 MNHEY, CDR2 SMNVEV (reference sequence). The CDR3 consists of 14 residues. Trimming took 3 bases from V and 3 from J; bases not matched to a gene: 2. The CDR3, as DNA: TGTGCCAGCAGTTTCAGCGGGAACTACAATGAGCAGTTCTTC. It yields the protein CASSFSGNYNEQFF.

The genes are TRBV2 and TRBJ2-1, with 14 bases that match TRBD2. CDR3 length: 14 residues. Germline-derived CDR1 and CDR2 are SNHLY and FYNNEI. With V trimmed by 8 bases and J by 6 bases, 3 bases remained unmatched. The CDR3 nucleotides are TGTGCCAGCGACGGGACTAGCGGGGGCAATGAGCAGTTCTTC. It translates to CASDGTSGGNEQFF.

This chain joins TRBV13 and TRBJ1-1, with D possibly being TRBD1 (6 bases). V dropped 5 bases and J dropped 5 bases, with 15 bases sitting between them. Germline assignment: CDR1 PRHDT and CDR2 FYEKMQ (reference sequence). There are 14 residues in the CDR3. The CDR3 here is CASSRRTGSTEAFF. The CDR3 region has the DNA TGTGCCAGCAGCCGACGAACAGGGAGTACTGAAGCTTTCTTT.

This sequence joins TRBV7-9 and TRBJ2-1; perhaps TRBD2 as D (6 bases). Trimming pared 5 bases from V and 1 base from J, leaving 12 bases between. Germline-derived CDR1 and CDR2 are SEHNR and FQNEAQ (reference sequence). The CDR3 is 15 residues long. The CDR3 sequence: CASSQAEGSYNEQFF. For the CDR3, the DNA is TGTGCCAGCAGCCAGGCGGAGGGGTCCTACAATGAGCAGTTCTTC.

V gene TRBV20-1 combines with J gene TRBJ2-1; possible D gene TRBD2, 6 bases. The length of the CDR3 is 11 residues. CDR1 DFQATT and CDR2 SNEGSKA come from the germline V gene (reference sequence). V lost 5 bases, J lost 5 bases, and 7 bases lay in between. This CDR3 reads CSAGTDNEQFF. CDR3 bases: TGCAGTGCTGGGACTGACAATGAGCAGTTCTTC.

The chain carries TRBV24-1 and TRBJ2-3; D is undetermined. V lost 1 base, J lost 0 bases, and 10 bases lay in between. The CDR3 extends over 16 amino acids. CDR1 is KGHDR and CDR2 is SFDVKD in the germline V gene. CDR3 sequence reads: CATSDLALFSTDTQYF. CDR3 bases: TGTGCCACCAGTGATTTAGCACTTTTTAGCACAGATACGCAGTATTTT.

The rearrangement links TRBV5-1 to TRBJ2-7; TRBD2 is a possible D gene (6 bases). With 4 bases removed from V and 3 bases from J, the gap between germline ends came to 17 bases. The CDR3 spans 15 residues. Per the germline V gene, CDR1 is SGHRS and CDR2 is YFSETQ. CDR3 coding DNA: TGCGCCAGCAGCCCGGGGGAGCGGACATTCTACGAGCAGTACTTC. This gives the protein CASSPGERTFYEQYF. The full variable domain, its missing parts supplied by reference TRBV5-1 and TRBJ2-7, is KAGVTQTPRYLIKTRGQQVTLSCSPISGHRSVSWYQQTPGQGLQFLFEYFSETQRNKGNFPGRFSGRQFSNSRSEMNVSTLELGDSALYLCASSPGERTFYEQYFGPGTRLTVT.

This chain links TRBV19 with TRBJ1-2, with D possibly matching TRBD1 (5 bases). This CDR3 comprises 17 residues. The V gene's germline CDR1 is LNHDA and CDR2 SQIVND (reference sequence). V lost 0 bases and J lost 0, with 14 bases in between. The CDR3 region is CASSIDPGTGANYGYTF. DNA for the CDR3: TGTGCCAGTAGTATAGATCCTGGTACAGGAGCTAACTATGGCTACACCTTC.

This rearrangement joins TRBV12-5 to TRBJ2-2; 9 positions match TRBD2. V lost 5 bases to trimming and J lost 1 base; unmatched junction nucleotides: 2. CDR3 length: 15 amino acids. The germline gives CDR1 LGHNT, CDR2 FRNRAP. The CDR3 protein is CASGPTSGNTGELFF. In DNA form, the CDR3 reads TGTGCTAGTGGTCCGACTAGCGGGAACACCGGGGAGCTGTTTTTT.

The genes are TRBV7-9 and TRBJ1-1; possible D gene TRBD1, 5 bases. The germline V gene encodes CDR1 SEHNR and CDR2 FQNEAQ (reference sequence). V shed 5 bases and J shed 4 bases, with 11 bases lying between them. The CDR3 sequence is 13 residues long. The CDR3 protein is CASSRETATEAFF. CDR3 sequence (DNA): TGTGCCAGCAGCAGAGAGACAGCCACTGAAGCTTTCTTT.

The genes are TRBV30 and TRBJ2-1; 8 bases are a match to TRBD2. Trimming took 3 bases from V and 8 from J; bases not matched to a gene: 15. The V gene's germline CDR1 is GTSNPN and CDR2 SVGIG (reference sequence). This CDR3 has 16 amino acids. The CDR3 protein is CAWSRPHQAGVHEQFF. The CDR3 region has the DNA TGTGCCTGGAGCCGACCTCATCAAGCGGGAGTACATGAGCAGTTCTTC.